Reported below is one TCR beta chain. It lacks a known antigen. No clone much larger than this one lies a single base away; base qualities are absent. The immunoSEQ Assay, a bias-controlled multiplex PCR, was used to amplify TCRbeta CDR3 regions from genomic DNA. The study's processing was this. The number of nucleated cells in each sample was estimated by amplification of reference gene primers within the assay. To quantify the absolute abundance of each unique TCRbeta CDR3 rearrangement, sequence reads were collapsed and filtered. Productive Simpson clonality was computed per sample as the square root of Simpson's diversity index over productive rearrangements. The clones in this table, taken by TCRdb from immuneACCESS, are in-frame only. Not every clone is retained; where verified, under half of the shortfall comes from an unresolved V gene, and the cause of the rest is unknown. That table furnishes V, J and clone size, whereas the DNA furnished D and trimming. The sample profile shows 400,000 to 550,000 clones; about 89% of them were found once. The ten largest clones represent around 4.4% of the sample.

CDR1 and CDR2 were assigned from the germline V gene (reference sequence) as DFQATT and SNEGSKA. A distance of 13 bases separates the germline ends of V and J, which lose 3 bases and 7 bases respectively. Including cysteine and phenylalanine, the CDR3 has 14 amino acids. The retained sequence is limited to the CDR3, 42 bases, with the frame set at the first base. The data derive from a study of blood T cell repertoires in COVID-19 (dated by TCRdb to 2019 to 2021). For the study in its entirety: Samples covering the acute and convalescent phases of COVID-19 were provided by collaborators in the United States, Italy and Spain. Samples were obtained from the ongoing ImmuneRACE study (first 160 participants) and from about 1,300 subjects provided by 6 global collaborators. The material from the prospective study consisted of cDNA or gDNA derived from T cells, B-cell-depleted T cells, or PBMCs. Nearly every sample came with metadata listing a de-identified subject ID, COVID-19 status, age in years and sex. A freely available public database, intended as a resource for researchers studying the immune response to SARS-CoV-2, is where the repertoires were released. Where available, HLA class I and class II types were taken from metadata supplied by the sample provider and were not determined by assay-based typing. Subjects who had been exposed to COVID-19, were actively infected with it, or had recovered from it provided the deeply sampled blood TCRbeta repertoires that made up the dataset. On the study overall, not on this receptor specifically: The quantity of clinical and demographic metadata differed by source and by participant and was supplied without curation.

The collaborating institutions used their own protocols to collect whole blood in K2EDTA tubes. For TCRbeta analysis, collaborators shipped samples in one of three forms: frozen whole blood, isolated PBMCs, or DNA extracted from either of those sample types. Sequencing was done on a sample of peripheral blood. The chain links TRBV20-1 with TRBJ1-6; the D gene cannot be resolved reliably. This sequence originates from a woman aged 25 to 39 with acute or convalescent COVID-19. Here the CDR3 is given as CSASPRNGNSPLHF. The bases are TGCAGTGCTAGTCCCAGGAATGGCAATTCACCCCTCCACTTT.